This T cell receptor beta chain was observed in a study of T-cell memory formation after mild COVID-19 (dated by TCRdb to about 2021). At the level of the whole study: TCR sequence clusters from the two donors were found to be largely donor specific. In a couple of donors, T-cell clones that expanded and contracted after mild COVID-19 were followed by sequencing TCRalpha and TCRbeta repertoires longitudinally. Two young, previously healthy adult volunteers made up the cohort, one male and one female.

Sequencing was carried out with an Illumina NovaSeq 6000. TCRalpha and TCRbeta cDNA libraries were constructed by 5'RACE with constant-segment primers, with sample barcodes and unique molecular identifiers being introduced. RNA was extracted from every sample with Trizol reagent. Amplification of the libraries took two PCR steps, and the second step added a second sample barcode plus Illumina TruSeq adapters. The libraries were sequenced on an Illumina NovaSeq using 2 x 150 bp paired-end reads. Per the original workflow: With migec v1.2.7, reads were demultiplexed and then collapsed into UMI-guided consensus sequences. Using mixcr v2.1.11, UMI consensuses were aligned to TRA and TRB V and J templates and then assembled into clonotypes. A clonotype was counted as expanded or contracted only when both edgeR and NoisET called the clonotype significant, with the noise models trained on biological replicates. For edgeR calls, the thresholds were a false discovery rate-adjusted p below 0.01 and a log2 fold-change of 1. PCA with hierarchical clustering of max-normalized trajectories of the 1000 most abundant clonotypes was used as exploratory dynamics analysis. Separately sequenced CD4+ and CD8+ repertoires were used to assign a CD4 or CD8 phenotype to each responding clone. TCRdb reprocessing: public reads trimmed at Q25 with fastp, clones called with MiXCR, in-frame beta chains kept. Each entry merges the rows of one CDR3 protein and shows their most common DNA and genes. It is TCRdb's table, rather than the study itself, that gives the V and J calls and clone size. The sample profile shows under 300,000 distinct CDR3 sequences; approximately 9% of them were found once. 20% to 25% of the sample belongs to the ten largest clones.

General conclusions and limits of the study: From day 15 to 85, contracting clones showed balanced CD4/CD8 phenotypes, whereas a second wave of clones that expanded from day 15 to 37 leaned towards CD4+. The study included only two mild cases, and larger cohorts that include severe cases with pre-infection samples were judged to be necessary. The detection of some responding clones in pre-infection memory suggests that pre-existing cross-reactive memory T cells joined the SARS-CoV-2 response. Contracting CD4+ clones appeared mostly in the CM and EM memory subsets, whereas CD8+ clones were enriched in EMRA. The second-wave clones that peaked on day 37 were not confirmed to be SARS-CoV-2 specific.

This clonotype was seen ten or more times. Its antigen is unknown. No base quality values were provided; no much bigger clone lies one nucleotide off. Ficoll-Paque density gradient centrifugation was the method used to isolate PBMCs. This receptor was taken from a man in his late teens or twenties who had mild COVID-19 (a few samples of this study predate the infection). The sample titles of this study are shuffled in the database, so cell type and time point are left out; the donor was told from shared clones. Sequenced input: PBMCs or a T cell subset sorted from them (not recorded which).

The CDR3 protein is CASSLGQGYTEAFF. The sequenced DNA is TGTGCCAGCAGCCTAGGACAGGGCTACACTGAAGCTTTCTTT. In this chain, TRBV7-2 is recombined with TRBJ1-1; 8 central nucleotides agree with TRBD1. CDR1 and CDR2, per the germline V gene, are SGHTA and FQGNSA. At the junction V is shortened by 5 bases and J by 3 bases; bases outside the gene matches: 5. Including the terminal cysteine and phenylalanine, the CDR3 comprises 14 residues. Left in the record is the CDR3 DNA by itself, 42 bases read in frame from the first base. Full variable domain (CDR3 extended with the reference TRBV7-2 and TRBJ1-1 proteins): GAGVSQSPSNKVTEKGKDVELRCDPISGHTALYWYRQSLGQGLEFLIYFQGNSAPDKSGLPSDRFSAERTGGSVSTLTIQRTQQEDSAVYLCASSLGQGYTEAFFGQGTRLTVV.